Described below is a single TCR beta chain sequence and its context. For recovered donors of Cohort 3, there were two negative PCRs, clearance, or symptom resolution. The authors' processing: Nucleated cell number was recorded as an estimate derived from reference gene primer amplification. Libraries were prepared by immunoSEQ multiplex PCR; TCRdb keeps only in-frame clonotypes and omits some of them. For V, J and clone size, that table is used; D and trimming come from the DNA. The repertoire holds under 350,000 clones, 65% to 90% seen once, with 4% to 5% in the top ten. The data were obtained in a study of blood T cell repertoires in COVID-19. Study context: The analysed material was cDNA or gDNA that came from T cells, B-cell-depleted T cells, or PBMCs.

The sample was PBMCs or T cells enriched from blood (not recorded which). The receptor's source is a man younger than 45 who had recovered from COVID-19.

The CDR3: CASKGGAAYEQYF. CDR3 bases: TGCGCCAGCAAAGGAGGAGCAGCCTACGAGCAGTACTTC. The chain joins TRBV10-2 to TRBJ2-7, with D perhaps TRBD2 (5 bases). This CDR3 region has 13 residues. Germline assignment: CDR1 WSHSY and CDR2 SAAADI. Deletions cut 7 bases from V and 2 bases from J, with 12 bases between.